This TCR beta chain came from a study of blood T cells in healthy people across ages. As for the study in general: Per two T cells, template switching captured roughly one barcoded beta molecule.

Germline-derived CDR1 and CDR2 are SGHNT and YYREEE (reference sequence). CDR3 length: 16 residues. J gave up 2 bases and V 0 bases, and 5 bases lay outside the gene matches. This clonotype showed up just a few times. A J-beta primer mix and a sample-barcoded 5' primer were used in a second PCR of roughly 6 to 12 cycles. Each cDNA molecule, via a template-switch adaptor with 12 random nucleotides, was tagged. TCRdb redid the calling of the 5' RACE reads with MiXCR, one entry per CDR3 protein. Among some 1 million distinct CDR3 sequences, around 45% were seen once, and the ten largest hold 18%. Sequencing input: blood. The source of this sequence is a woman aged 60-70 years in good health. The chain combines TRBV5-4 with TRBJ2-3; 8 nucleotides align to TRBD2. The chain's CDR3 is CASSLGSSGITDTQYF. The DNA for the CDR3 is TGTGCCAGCAGCTTGGGAAGTAGCGGGATCACAGATACGCAGTATTTT. Drawing the rest from reference TRBV5-4 and TRBJ2-3, the complete variable domain is ETGVTQSPTHLIKTRGQQVTLRCSSQSGHNTVSWYQQALGQGPQFIFQYYREEENGRGNFPPRFSGLQFPNYSSELNVNALELDDSALYLCASSLGSSGITDTQYFGPGTRLTVL.